A few counts support the clone carrying this T cell receptor (beta chain). Its antigen is currently unknown. One entry per CDR3 protein, called by TCRdb with MiXCR from the RT-PCR reads. The sample lists about 570,000 distinct CDR3 sequences, 11% occurring once. The sample comes from a study of response to subunit inactivated influenza vaccine. Study outcomes and limitations: Authors suggested few new T cells are recruited by each seasonal influenza vaccination.

The CDR3 loop spans 14 amino acids. V trimming: 4 bases; J trimming: 8 bases; junction bases outside the gene matches: 10. CDR1 and CDR2 (germline): SGHVS, FQNEAQ. This sample was shared with a second study, whose subject was T cells expressing NK-cell markers. From that report: With UMIs, 5'RACE template switching was used to make TCR beta cDNA.

The starting material was PBMCs from blood, obtained on the day of vaccination. This receptor was identified in a man between 50 and 59 years old who received an inactivated influenza vaccine. The rearrangement joins TRBV7-8 to TRBJ1-2; 7 nucleotides match TRBD1. For the CDR3, the DNA is TGTGCCAGCAGCTCGACAGGGCGTCTATACGGCTACACCTTC. This encodes CASSSTGRLYGYTF.